This T cell receptor (beta chain) came from a study of T cell repertoires in cytomegalovirus infection. At the level of the study: Public TCR beta signatures were indicative of both CMV infection and a matching HLA type. Study-wide points: The ex vivo response was dominated by HLA-C-restricted CMV-specific TCR beta clonotypes.

A word on this clonotype: Its antigen remains unknown.

V shed 3 bases and J 5 bases; nucleotides not matched to a gene: 6. CDR3 length equals 13 residues. From germline, CDR1 is DFQATT and CDR2 SNEGSKA (reference sequence). TCRdb re-called the reads through MiXCR, storing one row per CDR3 protein. The table has fewer than 650,000 distinct CDR3 sequences, around two fifths seen once. This sample comprised cultured PBMCs, obtained from culture after CMV antigen stimulation. The V gene is TRBV20-1, the J gene TRBJ2-5; 7 positions agree with TRBD1. This TCR was sampled from a human donor in good health (CMV status not recorded). Some clones in this sample may be carry-over from other donors' samples. CDR3 amino acids: CSASAQGVETQYF. The DNA of the CDR3 is TGCAGTGCTAGTGCCCAGGGGGTGGAGACCCAGTACTTC.